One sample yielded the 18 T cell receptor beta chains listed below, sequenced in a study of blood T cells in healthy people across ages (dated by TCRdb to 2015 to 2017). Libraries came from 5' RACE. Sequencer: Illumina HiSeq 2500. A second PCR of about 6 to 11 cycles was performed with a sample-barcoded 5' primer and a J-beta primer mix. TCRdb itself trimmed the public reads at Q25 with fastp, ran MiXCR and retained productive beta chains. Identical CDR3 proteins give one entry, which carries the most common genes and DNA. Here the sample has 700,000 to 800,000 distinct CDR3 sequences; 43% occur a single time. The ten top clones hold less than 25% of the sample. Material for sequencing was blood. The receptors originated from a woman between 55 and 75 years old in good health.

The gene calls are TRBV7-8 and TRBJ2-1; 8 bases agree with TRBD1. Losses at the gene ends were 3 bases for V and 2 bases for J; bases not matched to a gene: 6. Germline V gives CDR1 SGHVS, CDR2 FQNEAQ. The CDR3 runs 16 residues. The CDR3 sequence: CASSFTRDRPYNEQFF. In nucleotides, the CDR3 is TGTGCCAGCAGCTTCACCCGGGACAGGCCCTACAATGAGCAGTTCTTC. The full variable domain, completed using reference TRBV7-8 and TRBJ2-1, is GAGVSQSPRYKVAKRGQDVALRCDPISGHVSLFWYQQALGQGPEFLTYFQNEAQLDKSGLPSDRFFAERPEGSVSTLKIQRTQQEDSAVYLCASSFTRDRPYNEQFFGPGTRLTVL.

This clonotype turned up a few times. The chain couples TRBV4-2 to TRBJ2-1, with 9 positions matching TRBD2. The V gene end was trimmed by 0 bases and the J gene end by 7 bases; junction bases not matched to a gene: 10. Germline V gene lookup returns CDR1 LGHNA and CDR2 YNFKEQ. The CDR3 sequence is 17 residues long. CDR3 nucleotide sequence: TGTGCCAGCAGCCAAGACGGCATTAGCGGGAGTAGAAATGAGCAGTTCTTC. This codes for CASSQDGISGSRNEQFF.

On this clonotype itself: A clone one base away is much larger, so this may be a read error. CDR3 residues: CASSDPGTQETQFF. The DNA for the CDR3 is TGTGCCAGCAGCGATCCCGGGACTCAAGAGACCCAGTTCTTC. The chain uses TRBV7-2 and TRBJ2-1; D might be TRBD2 (6 bases). The CDR3 is 14 residues long. The germline gives CDR1 SGHTA, CDR2 FQGNSA. The V and J ends lost 5 bases and 13 bases respectively, with 21 bases between them.

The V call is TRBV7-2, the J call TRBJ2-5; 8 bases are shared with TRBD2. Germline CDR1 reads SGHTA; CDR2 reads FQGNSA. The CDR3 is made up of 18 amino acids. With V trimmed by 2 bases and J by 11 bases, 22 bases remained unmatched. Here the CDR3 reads CASSLWEREWGPYNEQYF. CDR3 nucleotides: TGTGCCAGCAGCTTATGGGAGCGGGAGTGGGGTCCCTACAATGAGCAGTACTTC.

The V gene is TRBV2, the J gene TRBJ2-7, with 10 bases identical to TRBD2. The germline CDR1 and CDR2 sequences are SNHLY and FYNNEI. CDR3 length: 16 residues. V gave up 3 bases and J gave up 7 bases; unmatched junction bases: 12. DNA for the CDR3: TGTGCCAGCAGTGAGGGACTAGCGCCCCGGGTGAATGAGCAGTACTTC. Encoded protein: CASSEGLAPRVNEQYF.

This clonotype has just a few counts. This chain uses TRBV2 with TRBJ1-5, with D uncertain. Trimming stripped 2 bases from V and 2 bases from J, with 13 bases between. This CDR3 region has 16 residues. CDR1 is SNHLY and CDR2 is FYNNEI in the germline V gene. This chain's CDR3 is CASSERWGLGNQPQHF. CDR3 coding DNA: TGTGCCAGCAGTGAACGCTGGGGTTTGGGCAATCAGCCCCAGCATTTT. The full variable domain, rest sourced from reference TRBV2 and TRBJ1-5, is EPEVTQTPSHQVTQMGQEVILRCVPISNHLYFYWYRQILGQKVEFLVSFYNNEISEKSEIFDDQFSVERPDGSNFTLKIRSTKLEDSAMYFCASSERWGLGNQPQHFGDGTRLSIL.

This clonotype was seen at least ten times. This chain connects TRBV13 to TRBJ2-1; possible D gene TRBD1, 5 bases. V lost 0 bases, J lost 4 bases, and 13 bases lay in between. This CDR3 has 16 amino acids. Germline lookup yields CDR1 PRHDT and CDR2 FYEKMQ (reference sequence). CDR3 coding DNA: TGTGCCAGCAGCTTAGGCGTGCAGGGTTGGTACAATGAGCAGTTCTTC. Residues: CASSLGVQGWYNEQFF.

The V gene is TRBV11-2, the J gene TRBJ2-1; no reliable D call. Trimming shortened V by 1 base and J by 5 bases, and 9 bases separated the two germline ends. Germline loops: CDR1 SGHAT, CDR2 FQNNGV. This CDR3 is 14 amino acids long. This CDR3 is CASSLGLGNNEQFF. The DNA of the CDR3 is TGTGCCAGCAGCTTAGGCTTGGGCAACAATGAGCAGTTCTTC.

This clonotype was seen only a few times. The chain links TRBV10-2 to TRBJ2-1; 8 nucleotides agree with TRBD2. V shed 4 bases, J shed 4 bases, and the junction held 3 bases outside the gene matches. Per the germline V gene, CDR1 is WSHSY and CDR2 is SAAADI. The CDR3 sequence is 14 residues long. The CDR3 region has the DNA TGCGCCAGCAGTGTGCGGGAGGCGTACAATGAGCAGTTCTTC. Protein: CASSVREAYNEQFF.

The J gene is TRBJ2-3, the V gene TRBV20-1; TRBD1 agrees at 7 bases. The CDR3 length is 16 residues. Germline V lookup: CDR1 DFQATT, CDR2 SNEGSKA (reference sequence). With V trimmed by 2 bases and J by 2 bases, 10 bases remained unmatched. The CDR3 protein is CSARPTTGEHTDTQYF. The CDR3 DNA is TGCAGTGCTAGACCAACCACAGGGGAGCACACAGATACGCAGTATTTT.

In DNA form, the CDR3 reads TGTGCTAGTGTTCGTGGGACGGAATACACCGGGGAGCTGTTTTTT. As protein: CASVRGTEYTGELFF. The rearrangement uses TRBV12-5 and TRBJ2-2; possibly TRBD1 or TRBD2 for D (5 bases each). In germline, CDR1 is LGHNT, CDR2 FRNRAP. Trimming removed 7 bases at V and 3 bases at J, with 15 bases between. The CDR3 contains 15 residues.

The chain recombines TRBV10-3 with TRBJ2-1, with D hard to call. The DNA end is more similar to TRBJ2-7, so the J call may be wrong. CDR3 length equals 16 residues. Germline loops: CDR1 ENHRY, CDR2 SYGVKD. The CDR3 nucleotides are TGTGCCATCCAACGCCAGCGCGCAGGCTCCTACAATGAGCAGTACTTC. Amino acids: CAIQRQRAGSYNEQYF.

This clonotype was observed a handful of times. The CDR3 region has the DNA TGTGCCAGCAGCGCCGGGGGGACGGGCACAGATACGCAGTATTTT. Amino acid sequence: CASSAGGTGTDTQYF. J is TRBJ2-3 and V is TRBV7-9; 7 bases are a match to TRBD2. From germline, CDR1 is SEHNR and CDR2 FQNEAQ (reference sequence). This CDR3 contains 15 residues. J was trimmed by 1 base and V by 5 bases; bases with no gene match: 6.

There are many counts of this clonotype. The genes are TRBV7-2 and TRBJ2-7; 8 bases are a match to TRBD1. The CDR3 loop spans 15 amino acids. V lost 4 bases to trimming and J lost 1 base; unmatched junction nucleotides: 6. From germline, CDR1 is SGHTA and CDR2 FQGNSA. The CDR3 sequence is CASSYDRGGSYEQYF. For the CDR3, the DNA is TGTGCCAGCAGCTACGACAGGGGTGGGTCCTACGAGCAGTACTTC.

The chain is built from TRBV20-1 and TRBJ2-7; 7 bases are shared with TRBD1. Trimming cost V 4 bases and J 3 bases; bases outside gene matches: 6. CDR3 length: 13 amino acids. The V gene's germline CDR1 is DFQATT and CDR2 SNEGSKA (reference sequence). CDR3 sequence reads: CSANAAGGYEQYF. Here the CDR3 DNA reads TGCAGTGCTAACGCGGCAGGGGGCTACGAGCAGTACTTC.

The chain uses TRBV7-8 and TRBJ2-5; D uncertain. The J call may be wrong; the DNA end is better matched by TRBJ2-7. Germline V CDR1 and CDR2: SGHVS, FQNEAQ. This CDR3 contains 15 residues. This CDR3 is CASSFLSPGSNEQYF. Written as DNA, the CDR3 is TGTGCCAGCAGCTTCCTTTCTCCAGGTTCTAACGAGCAGTACTTC.

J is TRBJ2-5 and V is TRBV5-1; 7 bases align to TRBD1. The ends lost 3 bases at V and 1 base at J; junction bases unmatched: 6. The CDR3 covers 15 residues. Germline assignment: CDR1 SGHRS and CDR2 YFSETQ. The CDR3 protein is CASSSTGTTQETQYF. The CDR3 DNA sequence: TGCGCCAGCAGCTCGACAGGGACAACCCAAGAGACCCAGTACTTC. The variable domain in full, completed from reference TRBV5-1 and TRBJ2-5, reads KAGVTQTPRYLIKTRGQQVTLSCSPISGHRSVSWYQQTPGQGLQFLFEYFSETQRNKGNFPGRFSGRQFSNSRSEMNVSTLELGDSALYLCASSSTGTTQETQYFGPGTRLLVL.

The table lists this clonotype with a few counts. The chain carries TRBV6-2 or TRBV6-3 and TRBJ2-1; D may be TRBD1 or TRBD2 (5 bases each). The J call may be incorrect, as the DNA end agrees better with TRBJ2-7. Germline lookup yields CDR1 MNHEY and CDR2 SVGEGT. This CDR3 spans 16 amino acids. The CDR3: CASSYEGFSSYNEQYF. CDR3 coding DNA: TGTGCCAGCAGTTATGAGGGGTTTAGCTCCTACAATGAGCAGTACTTC.